This T cell receptor beta chain was identified in a study of molecular identifiers for immune sequencing clone quantification. Across the whole study: Within a replicate experiment, RNA obtained from either about 20,000 or 100,000 naive CD8 cells was divided into five aliquots, and four of those aliquots were then sequenced.

Concerning this clonotype: Its antigen is still unknown.

TCRdb analysed the PCR reads with MiXCR anew, one entry per CDR3 protein. The table includes over 600,000 distinct CDR3 sequences, approximately 20% detected once. Trimming removed 3 bases at V and 2 bases at J, with 20 bases between. The CDR3 runs 17 residues. Germline V gene sequence: CDR1 DFQATT, CDR2 SNEGSKA (reference sequence). Study observations and caveats: Clone sizes could be underestimated for highly expanded clones when identical TCR molecules share a barcode.

The V call is TRBV20-1, the J call TRBJ1-5; D is undetermined. The sample taken for sequencing was naive CD8+ T cells from blood, with Jurkat cell RNA spiked in. Subset described: FACS-sorted CD8+CD4-CCR7+CD45RA+ naive T cells. This sequence was found in a human donor in good health. Some libraries in this study had Jurkat cell RNA spiked in. In DNA form, the CDR3 reads TGCAGTGCTAGGCCCCATCGGTTATCAGATGGCAATCAGCCCCAGCATTTT. It yields the protein CSARPHRLSDGNQPQHF.